This TCR beta chain appears in the sequencing data of a study of blood T cell repertoires in COVID-19. On the study more broadly: Sites across the United States, Italy and Spain contributed samples from acute and convalescent COVID-19. T cells, B-cell-depleted T cells, or PBMCs supplied cDNA or gDNA.

The data were produced by immunoSEQ multiplex PCR, yet TCRdb's version contains in-frame clones alone and is incomplete. The sample consists of tens of thousands of clones, around 74% of them appearing once. The sample taken for sequencing was peripheral blood. The TCR was taken from a man aged 70-80 years with acute or convalescent COVID-19.

The chain's CDR3 is CASSLPGGQPQHF. The DNA of the CDR3 is TGTGCCAGCAGCTTACCCGGAGGTCAGCCCCAGCATTTT. V and J are TRBV7-8 and TRBJ1-5; D unclear. Looked up from germline, CDR1 is SGHVS and CDR2 is FQNEAQ. Between the trimmed V and J ends, which lost 2 bases and 6 bases, there was a span of 8 bases. The CDR3 is made up of 13 amino acids.